The clone carrying this T cell receptor (beta chain) was detected a few times. The sample comes from a study of blood T cell repertoires in COVID-19. Profiled with immunoSEQ multiplex PCR; TCRdb holds only in-frame clones, not every one. The sample shows 110,000 or so clones, 81% of them seen only once. Germline values: CDR1 SGHKS, CDR2 YYEKEE (reference sequence). V gave up 7 bases and J gave up 11 bases, with 22 bases separating them. CDR3 length: 13 residues. The sample was peripheral blood. The TCR comes from an elderly man with acute or convalescent COVID-19. The chain joins TRBV5-5 to TRBJ2-7; D is perhaps TRBD2 (5 bases). CDR3 amino acids: CASELGARGEEYF. CDR3 DNA: TGTGCCAGCGAGCTCGGAGCACGGGGTGAGGAGTACTTC.